This paragraph reports one TCR beta chain. In the PCR, 60 Vbeta and 13 Jbeta primers were used. TCRdb's table, derived via immunoSEQ multiplex PCR, lists solely in-frame clones and lacks some. The profile shows 150,000 to 200,000 clones, 70% to 90% of them singletons. These data originate in a study of cytomegalovirus exposure and HLA in healthy donors. V was trimmed by 6 bases and J by 5 bases, leaving 17 bases between them. The CDR3 has 14 residues. Germline CDR1 reads SGHDT; CDR2 reads YYEEEE. The source is a woman between 25 and 40 years old in good health and CMV-seropositive. The chain recombines TRBV5-6 with TRBJ1-1; TRBD1 is a possible D gene (6 bases). The sequencing sample was made of PBMCs. DNA of the CDR3: TGTGCCAGCACCACGGTCAGGGGTATAACTGAAGCTTTCTTT. Its translation: CASTTVRGITEAFF.